This entry concerns a single TCR beta chain. This specimen belongs to a study of blood T cell repertoires in COVID-19. TCRdb's copy holds only in-frame clones and misses some; the assay was immunoSEQ multiplex PCR. The sample carries about 350,000 clones, approximately 84% recorded once. This CDR3 has 12 amino acids. V lost 5 bases to trimming and J lost 5 bases; unmatched junction nucleotides: 3. Germline V gene lookup returns CDR1 SNHLY and CDR2 FYNNEI. The source is a woman aged 25 to 39 who had recovered from COVID-19. V gene TRBV2 combines with J gene TRBJ2-7, with 7 positions matching TRBD1. Input material: PBMCs or T cells enriched from blood (not recorded which). The CDR3 DNA is TGTGCCAGCAGTACCACAGGGGACGAGCAGTACTTC. This sequence encodes CASSTTGDEQYF.